These 20 T cell receptor beta chains were all obtained from the same sample, sequenced in a study of T cell responses to AZD1222 COVID-19 vaccine. Libraries were prepared by immunoSEQ multiplex PCR; TCRdb keeps only in-frame clonotypes and omits some of them. Of about 67,000 clones listed, roughly 80% are singletons. The material sequenced was peripheral blood, taken on day 0 of AZD1222 vaccination. The receptor source for this set is an adult in good health.

This clone was seen just once. The genes are TRBV7-2 and TRBJ2-7; D uncertain. CDR3 length equals 12 residues. Per germline, CDR1 SGHTA and CDR2 FQGNSA. Trimming left V 5 bases short and J 0 bases short, with 5 bases between. CDR3 coding DNA: TGTGCCAGCAGCCCGCGCTCCTACGAGCAGTACTTC. The encoded protein is CASSPRSYEQYF.

The rearrangement uses TRBV11-1 and TRBJ2-7; 7 bases are shared with TRBD1. CDR1 SGHAT and CDR2 FQDESV come from the germline V gene (reference sequence). Germline trimming cut 4 bases from V and 1 base from J; bases unmatched to any gene: 4. CDR3 length: 14 residues. DNA for the CDR3: TGTGCCAGCAGCTCCGGACAGGAGTCCTACGAGCAGTACTTC. Residues: CASSSGQESYEQYF.

This clone was seen more than once but under ten times. The gene calls are TRBV30 and TRBJ1-2, with D uncertain. The CDR3 extends over 11 amino acids. Germline CDR1 is GTSNPN and CDR2 is SVGIG (reference sequence). Trimming stripped 2 bases from V and 8 bases from J, with 9 bases between. The CDR3 region has the DNA TGTGCCTGGAGTTCGTTGGGGGGCTACACCTTC. This translates into CAWSSLGGYTF. The variable domain in full, completed from reference TRBV30 and TRBJ1-2, reads SQTIHQWPATLVQPVGSPLSLECTVEGTSNPNLYWYRQAAGRGLQLLFYSVGIGQISSEVPQNLSASRPQDRQFILSSKKLLLSDSGFYLCAWSSLGGYTFGSGTRLTVV.

The chain has TRBV5-4 and TRBJ2-1, with 7 positions matching TRBD1. Germline CDR1 reads SGHNT; CDR2 reads YYREEE (reference sequence). This CDR3 comprises 12 residues. V gave up 4 bases and J gave up 7 bases; unmatched junction bases: 2. Written as DNA, the CDR3 is TGTGCCAGCAGCCCGACAGGGAATGAGCAGTTCTTC. Amino acids: CASSPTGNEQFF.

The V and J genes are TRBV11-2 and TRBJ1-5; possibly TRBD1 for D (5 bases). The CDR3 has 15 residues. Germline CDR1 reads SGHAT; CDR2 reads FQNNGV. V was shortened by 5 bases and J by 0 bases, with 11 bases between the two germline ends. The chain's CDR3 is CASSLRGYSNQPQHF. CDR3 nucleotide sequence: TGTGCCAGCAGCCTCCGGGGCTATAGCAATCAGCCCCAGCATTTT.

The chain employs TRBV10-2 and TRBJ1-5; possible D gene TRBD1, 5 bases. Per germline, CDR1 WSHSY and CDR2 SAAADI. The CDR3 consists of 13 residues. V lost 8 bases, J lost 4 bases, and 12 bases lay in between. The CDR3 sequence: CASGRDENQPQHF. CDR3 DNA sequence: TGCGCCAGCGGCCGGGACGAAAATCAGCCCCAGCATTTT.

This chain connects TRBV5-4 to TRBJ1-2; no firm D call. The CDR3 extends over 14 amino acids. V shed 3 bases and J shed 5 bases, with 14 bases lying between them. Germline CDR1 is SGHNT and CDR2 is YYREEE (reference sequence). For the CDR3, the DNA is TGTGCCAGCAGCTCGGGCCAAGAAATATATGGCTACACCTTC. Encoded protein: CASSSGQEIYGYTF. Complete variable domain (other parts from reference TRBV5-4 and TRBJ1-2): ETGVTQSPTHLIKTRGQQVTLRCSSQSGHNTVSWYQQALGQGPQFIFQYYREEENGRGNFPPRFSGLQFPNYSSELNVNALELDDSALYLCASSSGQEIYGYTFGSGTRLTVV.

In this sample, this clone turned up once. The chain has TRBV4-2 and TRBJ1-4; 7 nucleotides match TRBD1. CDR3 size: 16 residues. With V trimmed by 7 bases and J by 6 bases, 14 bases remained unmatched. Per germline, CDR1 LGHNA and CDR2 YNFKEQ. CDR3 DNA: TGTGCCAGCACCCCCCTACCGGGGACAGAGGATGAAAAACTGTTTTTT. Protein product: CASTPLPGTEDEKLFF.

The chain uses TRBV19 and TRBJ2-2, with 8 bases identical to TRBD2. CDR1 and CDR2 from the germline V gene are LNHDA and SQIVND (reference sequence). The CDR3 runs to 16 residues. Trimming cost V 4 bases and J 1 base; bases outside gene matches: 5. The CDR3 loop reads CASSRPGLENTGELFF. The CDR3 DNA reads TGTGCCAGTAGTAGGCCGGGACTAGAGAACACCGGGGAGCTGTTTTTT. The variable domain in full, with the rest retrieved from reference TRBV19 and TRBJ2-2, is DGGITQSPKYLFRKEGQNVTLSCEQNLNHDAMYWYRQDPGQGLRLIYYSQIVNDFQKGDIAEGYSVSREKKESFPLTVTSAQKNPTAFYLCASSRPGLENTGELFFGEGSRLTVL.

This clone has more than one count but fewer than ten. The CDR3 nucleotides are TGTGCCAGCGGGGGCTACGAGCAGTACTTC. Translated, it gives CASGGYEQYF. The chain combines TRBV12-3 or TRBV12-4 with TRBJ2-7; perhaps D is TRBD1 or TRBD2 (5 bases each). There are 10 residues in the CDR3. Trimming stripped 8 bases from V and 3 bases from J, with 5 bases between.

The rearrangement links TRBV5-1 to TRBJ1-4, with TRBD1 matching 8 bases. This CDR3 contains 16 residues. Germline values: CDR1 SGHRS, CDR2 YFSETQ. The trim removed 4 bases at V and 5 bases at J, leaving 10 bases unmatched. Written as DNA, the CDR3 is TGCGCCAGCAGCCAAGGACAGGGAGTAAGGAATGAAAAACTGTTTTTT. This gives the protein CASSQGQGVRNEKLFF. Full variable domain (missing parts from reference TRBV5-1 and TRBJ1-4): KAGVTQTPRYLIKTRGQQVTLSCSPISGHRSVSWYQQTPGQGLQFLFEYFSETQRNKGNFPGRFSGRQFSNSRSEMNVSTLELGDSALYLCASSQGQGVRNEKLFFGSGTQLSVL.

V is TRBV28 and J is TRBJ1-2; D remains unclear. V lost 2 bases to trimming and J lost 4 bases, with 8 bases between them. CDR1 and CDR2 from the germline V gene are MDHEN and SYDVKM. This CDR3 contains 13 residues. The CDR3 nucleotides read TGTGCCAGCAGTTTAGGGCGTTTCTATGGCTACACCTTC. Its protein product is CASSLGRFYGYTF.

V usage is TRBV18 and J usage is TRBJ2-2, with D perhaps TRBD1 or TRBD2 (6 bases each). The CDR3 consists of 15 residues. Per the germline V gene, CDR1 is KGHSH and CDR2 is LQKENI. V gave up 8 bases and J gave up 6 bases, with 19 bases separating them. The CDR3 DNA reads TGTGCCAGCCCGACAGGTAGCGGTGGAGCCGGGGAGCTGTTTTTT. Protein product: CASPTGSGGAGELFF.

This clone has only a few counts. V usage is TRBV4-3 and J usage is TRBJ2-2, with 7 positions matching TRBD1. Germline values: CDR1 LGHNA, CDR2 YSLEER. The CDR3 spans 16 residues. V lost 3 bases and J lost 7; bases outside the gene matches: 11. The DNA of the CDR3 is TGCGCCAGCAGCCAGACAACGTCAGGGGGTGGCGGGGAGCTGTTTTTT. Translating gives CASSQTTSGGGGELFF.

This clone showed up just a few times. V and J are TRBV7-8 and TRBJ1-4; weak D call: TRBD1 (5 bases). Germline CDR1 SGHVS, CDR2 FQNEAQ. V was shortened by 9 bases and J by 8 bases, with 7 bases between the two germline ends. This CDR3 has 10 residues. CDR3 sequence: CARGEEKLFF. Written as DNA, the CDR3 is TGTGCCAGGGGGGAGGAAAAACTGTTTTTT.

The V and J genes are TRBV29-1 and TRBJ1-1; D remains ambiguous. Germline CDR1 reads SQVTM; CDR2 reads ANQGSEA. The CDR3 extends over 10 amino acids. V lost 7 bases and J 8 bases, leaving 11 bases between the germline ends. The DNA for the CDR3 is TGCAGCGCGGTAGGAAGAGAAGCTTTCTTT. As protein: CSAVGREAFF.

The CDR3 DNA follows: TGTGCCAGCAGTGTCTCAGGACAGGAGACGAGTTCACCCCTCCACTTT. Its translation is CASSVSGQETSSPLHF. The chain links TRBV2 to TRBJ1-6; 7 nucleotides match TRBD1. Germline values: CDR1 SNHLY, CDR2 FYNNEI. The CDR3 extends over 16 amino acids. V shed 4 bases and J 9 bases; nucleotides not matched to a gene: 12.

The CDR3 is CASIVATSVNEQFF. The CDR3 DNA reads as TGTGCCAGCATAGTAGCGACTAGCGTCAATGAGCAGTTCTTC. The V call is TRBV7-9, the J call TRBJ2-1; TRBD2 matches 8 bases. This CDR3 spans 14 amino acids. V lost 7 bases to trimming and J lost 6 bases; unmatched junction nucleotides: 8. From germline, CDR1 is SEHNR and CDR2 FQNEAQ (reference sequence). The full variable domain, its missing parts supplied by reference TRBV7-9 and TRBJ2-1, is DTGVSQNPRHKITKRGQNVTFRCDPISEHNRLYWYRQTLGQGPEFLTYFQNEAQLEKSRLLSDRFSAERPKGSFSTLEIQRTEQGDSAMYLCASIVATSVNEQFFGPGTRLTVL.

The chain couples TRBV6-5 to TRBJ2-7; no clear D gene. Looked up from germline, CDR1 is MNHEY and CDR2 is SVGAGI. V was shortened by 7 bases and J by 0 bases, with 13 bases between the two germline ends. The CDR3 totals 14 residues. CDR3 in DNA: TGTGCCAGCAAAAGAACGTCGGGCTCCTACGAGCAGTACTTC. Translation: CASKRTSGSYEQYF.

This clone was detected only a few times. V usage is TRBV19 and J usage is TRBJ2-7, with D unresolved. This CDR3 contains 12 residues. The ends were cut back, 1 base at V and 3 bases at J, with 4 bases in the middle. Germline V gene lookup returns CDR1 LNHDA and CDR2 SQIVND (reference sequence). The CDR3, as DNA: TGTGCCAGTAGTATAGGGAGCTACGAGCAGTACTTC. This codes for CASSIGSYEQYF. The full variable domain, its missing parts supplied by reference TRBV19 and TRBJ2-7, is DGGITQSPKYLFRKEGQNVTLSCEQNLNHDAMYWYRQDPGQGLRLIYYSQIVNDFQKGDIAEGYSVSREKKESFPLTVTSAQKNPTAFYLCASSIGSYEQYFGPGTRLTVT.